Following are 26 T cell receptor beta chains from one sample sequenced in a study of control samples from healthy donors and cancer patients. Method: immunoSEQ multiplex PCR; TCRdb's copy keeps in-frame clones and lacks some. Of about 39,000 clones in the sample, around 80% were seen once. Sequencing was performed on PBMCs. These receptor sequences come from a woman aged 55 to 70 with lung cancer.

The V call is TRBV7-3, the J call TRBJ1-5, with D tentatively TRBD1 (5 bases). The V end was cut by 3 bases, the J end by 6 bases, with 9 bases between. Looked up from germline, CDR1 is SGHTA and CDR2 is FQGTGA. The CDR3 totals 13 residues. The CDR3 loop reads CASSFGGGQPQHF. Here the CDR3 DNA reads TGTGCCAGCAGCTTCGGGGGAGGTCAGCCCCAGCATTTT.

The chain links TRBV30 to TRBJ2-1; D uncertain. Trimming stripped 1 base from V and 3 bases from J, with 4 bases between. The CDR3 contains 12 residues. The V gene's germline CDR1 is GTSNPN and CDR2 SVGIG (reference sequence). The CDR3 DNA reads TGTGCCTGGAGTGGTGGCTACAATGAGCAGTTCTTC. Protein: CAWSGGYNEQFF. Based on the CDR3 plus reference TRBV30 and TRBJ2-1, the full variable domain is SQTIHQWPATLVQPVGSPLSLECTVEGTSNPNLYWYRQAAGRGLQLLFYSVGIGQISSEVPQNLSASRPQDRQFILSSKKLLLSDSGFYLCAWSGGYNEQFFGPGTRLTVL.

The chain uses TRBV9 and TRBJ1-5; D perhaps matches TRBD1 (5 bases). The CDR3 is 15 residues long. Trimming shortened V by 0 bases and J by 4 bases, and 11 bases separated the two germline ends. The germline CDR1 and CDR2 sequences are SGDLS and YYNGEE. The CDR3 loop is CASSVDLQANQPQHF. Written as DNA, the CDR3 is TGTGCCAGCAGCGTAGATTTACAGGCAAATCAGCCCCAGCATTTT. The full variable domain, rest sourced from reference TRBV9 and TRBJ1-5, is DSGVTQTPKHLITATGQRVTLRCSPRSGDLSVYWYQQSLDQGLQFLIQYYNGEERAKGNILERFSAQQFPDLHSELNLSSLELGDSALYFCASSVDLQANQPQHFGDGTRLSIL.

This chain connects TRBV5-1 to TRBJ1-3, with 7 positions matching TRBD1. The CDR3 is made up of 15 amino acids. J gave up 0 bases and V 4 bases, and 4 bases lay outside the gene matches. Germline loops: CDR1 SGHRS, CDR2 YFSETQ. CDR3 region: CASSDGTDSGNTIYF. For the CDR3, the DNA is TGCGCCAGCAGCGACGGGACAGACTCTGGAAACACCATATATTTT.

V usage is TRBV25-1 and J usage is TRBJ1-1, with D tentatively TRBD1 (5 bases). Trimming left V 8 bases short and J 3 bases short, with 7 bases between. From germline, CDR1 is MGHDK and CDR2 SYGVNS. The CDR3 totals 11 residues. The CDR3 nucleotides read TGTGCCAGCCGGGGGTACACTGAAGCTTTCTTT. Its translation is CASRGYTEAFF.

The V gene is TRBV5-1, the J gene TRBJ2-1, with 9 bases matching TRBD2. This CDR3 comprises 14 residues. The germline V gene has CDR1 SGHRS and CDR2 YFSETQ. V trimming: 4 bases; J trimming: 5 bases; junction bases outside the gene matches: 4. Here the CDR3 reads CASSLQRGDNEQFF. The CDR3 nucleotides read TGCGCCAGCAGCCTCCAGCGGGGGGACAATGAGCAGTTCTTC.

V gene TRBV7-3 combines with J gene TRBJ2-3; D possibly corresponds to TRBD2 (5 bases). In germline, CDR1 is SGHTA, CDR2 FQGTGA. CDR3 length equals 15 residues. V was clipped by 0 bases and J by 2 bases, with 9 bases between them. The CDR3 loop reads CASSLTHGDTDTQYF. The CDR3 region has the DNA TGTGCCAGCAGCTTAACGCACGGGGACACAGATACGCAGTATTTT.

This CDR3 reads CATRVQSGNNEQFF. The CDR3 coding sequence is TGTGCCACCAGAGTCCAGTCGGGGAACAATGAGCAGTTCTTC. This chain joins TRBV2 and TRBJ2-1, with D perhaps TRBD2 (5 bases). Germline V gives CDR1 SNHLY, CDR2 FYNNEI. Trimming shortened V by 10 bases and J by 5 bases, and 18 bases separated the two germline ends. The CDR3 is made up of 14 amino acids.

J is TRBJ1-3 and V is TRBV12-2; the table's TRBD1 call for D was not verified on the DNA. TRBV12-2 is designated a pseudogene. The CDR3 loop spans 17 amino acids. CDR3 nucleotide sequence: TGTGCAAGTCGCCACCACCAGGGACATGGCTCTGGAAACACCATATATTTT. Amino acids: CASRHHQGHGSGNTIYF.

The chain is built from TRBV11-1 and TRBJ1-3, with a possible D match to TRBD1 (6 bases). The CDR3 covers 14 residues. The V gene's germline CDR1 is SGHAT and CDR2 FQDESV (reference sequence). V was pared by 7 bases and J by 0 bases, with 10 bases between. The CDR3 DNA sequence: TGTGCCAGCAACAGGGACAACTCTGGAAACACCATATATTTT. Translating gives CASNRDNSGNTIYF.

The rearrangement uses TRBV3-1 (or the pseudogene TRBV3-2) and TRBJ2-1; 10 bases agree with TRBD2. CDR3 length: 15 residues. V dropped 4 bases and J dropped 3; count of bases not matched to a gene: 3. CDR1 and CDR2 from the germline V gene are LGHDT and YNNKEL (reference sequence). CDR3 nucleotide sequence: TGTGCCAGCAGCCCCTGGACTAGCGGCTACAATGAGCAGTTCTTC. Its translation is CASSPWTSGYNEQFF.

This sequence joins TRBV6-2 or TRBV6-3 and TRBJ1-1, with D tentatively TRBD1 (5 bases). V was cut by 2 bases and J by 3 bases, with 10 bases left in between. Per the germline V gene, CDR1 is MNHEY and CDR2 is SVGEGT. CDR3 length: 14 amino acids. This chain's CDR3 is CASSYGGGDTEAFF. The DNA for the CDR3 is TGTGCCAGCAGTTACGGCGGGGGGGACACTGAAGCTTTCTTT.

The genes are TRBV7-2 and TRBJ1-2, with TRBD1 identical over 8 bases. The V segment lost 6 bases and the J segment 4 bases; nucleotides outside the gene matches: 7. Germline-derived CDR1 and CDR2 are SGHTA and FQGNSA. The CDR3 runs 14 residues. In nucleotides, the CDR3 is TGTGCCAGCAGTACTCAGGGGGCAACCTATGGCTACACCTTC. Translation gives CASSTQGATYGYTF.

The rearrangement uses TRBV4-3 and TRBJ1-6; D perhaps matches TRBD1 (5 bases). The CDR3 loop spans 15 amino acids. Trimming pared 0 bases from V and 12 bases from J, leaving 15 bases between. Per germline, CDR1 LGHNA and CDR2 YSLEER. CDR3 DNA: TGCGCCAGCAGCCAAGATGGGAGTGGGGGGAGACCCCTCCACTTT. Translation gives CASSQDGSGGRPLHF.

The rearrangement links TRBV6-6 to TRBJ1-6; 7 bases align to TRBD1. Per germline, CDR1 MNHNY and CDR2 SVGAGI (reference sequence). V gave up 0 bases and J gave up 8 bases; unmatched junction bases: 4. CDR3 length equals 15 residues. CDR3: CASSYSRQGDSPLHF. As DNA, the CDR3 is TGTGCCAGCAGTTACTCAAGACAGGGCGATTCACCCCTCCACTTT.

This chain joins TRBV6-6 and TRBJ2-7; 11 positions match TRBD1. CDR3 length equals 17 residues. Germline values: CDR1 MNHNY, CDR2 SVGAGI (reference sequence). V lost 5 bases to trimming and J lost 2 bases; unmatched junction nucleotides: 11. CDR3 DNA sequence: TGTGCCAGCAGTCGTACCGCCGGGACAGGGGGAGCCTACGAGCAGTACTTC. The encoded protein is CASSRTAGTGGAYEQYF.

This chain links TRBV11-2 with TRBJ1-3; D is unclear. Germline lookup yields CDR1 SGHAT and CDR2 FQNNGV. This CDR3 has 14 residues. V was trimmed by 6 bases and J by 2 bases, leaving 11 bases between them. DNA for the CDR3: TGTGCCAGCAGGACCAGGATGCCTGGAAACACCATATATTTT. Translation gives CASRTRMPGNTIYF.

This clone has a single count. This rearrangement joins TRBV5-1 to TRBJ2-7, with a weak D call TRBD2 (6 bases). Trimming shortened V by 1 base and J by 6 bases, and 23 bases separated the two germline ends. Per germline, CDR1 SGHRS and CDR2 YFSETQ. This CDR3 comprises 17 residues. CDR3 region: CASSLFYPTAGLVEQYF. The CDR3 coding sequence is TGCGCCAGCAGCTTGTTCTACCCCACGGCGGGGCTCGTCGAGCAGTACTTC.

Regarding this clone: At one boundary the junction diverges from the germline segment, which might be a read error. The V call is TRBV10-3, the J call TRBJ1-6; D remains ambiguous. CDR3 size: 14 residues. CDR1 is ENHRY, CDR2 SYGVKD, per germline. The CDR3 coding sequence is TGTGTCATCAAAGGTTCAGGAGAGAATTCACCCCTCCACTTT. Its translation is CVIKGSGENSPLHF.

This clone has more than one count but fewer than ten. CDR3 amino acids: CASSFRQGNSPLHF. Here the CDR3 DNA reads TGTGCCAGCAGCTTCAGACAGGGGAATTCACCCCTCCACTTT. The chain couples TRBV7-9 to TRBJ1-6, with 8 bases that match TRBD1. The V segment lost 3 bases and the J segment 7 bases; nucleotides outside the gene matches: 2. This CDR3 has 14 amino acids. Germline CDR1 and CDR2: SEHNR and FQNEAQ (reference sequence).

This chain connects TRBV19 to TRBJ2-6; D is undetermined. The CDR3 runs 13 residues. Germline loops: CDR1 LNHDA, CDR2 SQIVND (reference sequence). The V and J ends lost 6 bases and 1 base respectively, with 4 bases between them. CDR3 sequence (DNA): TGTGCCAGTAGGGCTTCTGGGGCCAACGTCCTGACTTTC. Amino acids: CASRASGANVLTF.

The rearrangement links TRBV9 to TRBJ2-7; TRBD1 matches 11 bases. The V and J ends lost 4 bases and 7 bases, in that order; junction bases with no gene match: 10. CDR1 and CDR2 (germline): SGDLS, YYNGEE. The CDR3 length is 15 residues. For the CDR3, the DNA is TGTGCCAGCAGCACCCCCGGGACAGGGGGAGAAGAGCAGTACTTC. It yields the protein CASSTPGTGGEEQYF.

J is TRBJ1-2 and V is TRBV10-3; D not certain. Germline V gene sequence: CDR1 ENHRY, CDR2 SYGVKD. The V end was cut by 7 bases, the J end by 4 bases, with 10 bases between. The CDR3 loop spans 12 amino acids. The CDR3 DNA follows: TGTGCCATCACCGAGGAGGGCTATGGCTACACCTTC. It encodes CAITEEGYGYTF.

The CDR3 region is CASSSILAVNTGELFF. The CDR3 bases are TGCGCCAGCAGCTCGATATTAGCGGTAAACACCGGGGAGCTGTTTTTT. The V call is TRBV5-1, the J call TRBJ2-2, with D possibly being TRBD2 (6 bases). CDR3 length: 16 amino acids. CDR1 is SGHRS and CDR2 is YFSETQ in the germline V gene. V was shortened by 3 bases and J by 2 bases, with 14 bases between the two germline ends.

Comment on this clone: The same CDR3 can be traced to other DNA sequences in this sample. This sequence joins TRBV11-3 and TRBJ2-2; 7 bases line up with TRBD2. Germline-derived CDR1 and CDR2 are SGHNT and YENEEA. V shed 3 bases, J shed 3 bases, and the junction held 4 bases outside the gene matches. This CDR3 has 15 residues. CDR3 region: CASSFASGYTGELFF. The CDR3 nucleotides are TGTGCCAGCAGCTTTGCTAGCGGTTACACCGGGGAGCTGTTTTTT. Drawing the rest from reference TRBV11-3 and TRBJ2-2, the complete variable domain is EAGVVQSPRYKIIEKKQPVAFWCNPISGHNTLYWYLQNLGQGPELLIRYENEEAVDDSQLPKDRFSAERLKGVDSTLKIQPAELGDSAVYLCASSFASGYTGELFFGEGSRLTVL.

This clone is categorized as medium-sized. This chain links TRBV20-1 with TRBJ1-5; perhaps TRBD1 as D (6 bases). Trimming removed 3 bases at V and 3 bases at J, with 12 bases between. There are 14 residues in the CDR3. Per germline, CDR1 DFQATT and CDR2 SNEGSKA (reference sequence). CDR3 loop: CSASRTDSNQPQHF. CDR3 DNA: TGCAGTGCTAGTAGGACAGATTCCAATCAGCCCCAGCATTTT.